These 2 T cell receptor beta chains came from one sample sequenced in a study of T cell repertoires in cytomegalovirus infection. TCRdb redid the calling of the reads with MiXCR, one entry per CDR3 protein. The sample has around 740,000 distinct CDR3 sequences; about a third are singletons. The sequencing input was PBMCs. All receptors derive from a human donor in good health (CMV status not recorded). Some clones in this sample may be carry-over from other donors' samples.

This clonotype was detected only a few times. CDR3 residues: CASTMTGTGDTGELFF. Written as DNA, the CDR3 is TGTGCCAGCACGATGACCGGGACAGGGGACACCGGGGAGCTGTTTTTT. The chain links TRBV7-8 to TRBJ2-2; 10 nucleotides match TRBD1. The germline V gene encodes CDR1 SGHVS and CDR2 FQNEAQ. CDR3 length equals 16 residues. After removal of 7 bases from V and 3 bases from J, the junction contained 8 bases not matched to a gene.

Here the CDR3 DNA reads TGTGCCAGCAGTTTAGGACAAGGTGTAGCTTTCTTT. Its protein is CASSLGQGVAFF. This sequence joins TRBV12-3 or TRBV12-4 and TRBJ1-1; D is ambiguous. This CDR3 has 12 amino acids. Deletions cut 1 base from V and 10 bases from J, with 10 bases between.